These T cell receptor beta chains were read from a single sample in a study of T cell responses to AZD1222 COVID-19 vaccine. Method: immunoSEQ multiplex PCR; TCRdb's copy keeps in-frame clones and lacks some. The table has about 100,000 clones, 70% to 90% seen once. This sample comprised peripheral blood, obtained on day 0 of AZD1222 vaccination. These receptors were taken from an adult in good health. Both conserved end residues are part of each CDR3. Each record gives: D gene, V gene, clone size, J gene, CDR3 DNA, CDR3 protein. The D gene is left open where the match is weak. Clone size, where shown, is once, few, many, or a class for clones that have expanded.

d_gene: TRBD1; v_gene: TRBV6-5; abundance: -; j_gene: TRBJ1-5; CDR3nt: TGTGCCAGCAGACCATGGACAGGGAGAAGTCAGCCCCAGCATTTT; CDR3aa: CASRPWTGRSQPQHF
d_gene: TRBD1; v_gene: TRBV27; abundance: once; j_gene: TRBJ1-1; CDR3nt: TGTGCCAGCAGCGCCCAGGGGGCGTTTTTCTCTGAAGCTTTCTTT; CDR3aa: CASSAQGAFFSEAFF
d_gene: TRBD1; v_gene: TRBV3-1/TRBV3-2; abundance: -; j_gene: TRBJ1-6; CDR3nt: TGTGCCAGCAGCCCCGGACAGGGTTATTATTCACCCCTCCACTTT; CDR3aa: CASSPGQGYYSPLHF
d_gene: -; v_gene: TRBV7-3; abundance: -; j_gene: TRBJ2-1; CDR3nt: TGTGCCAGCAGCTTACCGTCTATCGGTGAGCAGTTCTTC; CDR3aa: CASSLPSIGEQFF
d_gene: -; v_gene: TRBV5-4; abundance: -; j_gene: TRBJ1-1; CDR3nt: TGTGCCAGCAGCTTAGACATGAACACTGAAGCTTTCTTT; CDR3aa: CASSLDMNTEAFF
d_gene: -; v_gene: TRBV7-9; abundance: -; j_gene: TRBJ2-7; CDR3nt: TGTGCCAGCTGTTTGGACTCGAAGGTCGACGAGCAGTACTTC; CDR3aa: CASCLDSKVDEQYF
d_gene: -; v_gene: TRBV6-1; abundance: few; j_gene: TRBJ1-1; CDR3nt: TGTGCCAGCAGTGAAACCCCGAGGGAACCTGAAGCTTTCTTT; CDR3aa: CASSETPREPEAFF
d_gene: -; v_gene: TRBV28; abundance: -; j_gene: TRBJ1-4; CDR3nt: TGTGCCAGCAGTTGGGAAAATGAAAAACTGTTTTTT; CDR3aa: CASSWENEKLFF
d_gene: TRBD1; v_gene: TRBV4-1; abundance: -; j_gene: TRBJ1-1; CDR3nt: TGCGCCAGCAGCCGGTACTCGACAGGGAGGAATGAAGCTTTCTTT; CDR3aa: CASSRYSTGRNEAFF
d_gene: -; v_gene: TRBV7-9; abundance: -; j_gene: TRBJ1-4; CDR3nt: TGTGCCAGCAGCCTCGGGCAGGGTCAAGAAAAACTGTTTTTT; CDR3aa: CASSLGQGQEKLFF
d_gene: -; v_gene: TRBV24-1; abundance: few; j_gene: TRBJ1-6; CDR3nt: TGTGCCACCAGTGTCTACAGCCGCCTTTCACCCCTCCACTTT; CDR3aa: CATSVYSRLSPLHF
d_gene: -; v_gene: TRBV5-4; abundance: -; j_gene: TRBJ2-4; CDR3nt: TGTGCCAGCAGCTCTCCGGGACTCCAAAACATTCAGTACTTC; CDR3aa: CASSSPGLQNIQYF
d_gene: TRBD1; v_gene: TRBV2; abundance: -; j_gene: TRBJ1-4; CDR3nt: TGTGCCAGCGCGCGCGACAGGGGGCGGAATGAAAAACTGTTTTTT; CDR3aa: CASARDRGRNEKLFF
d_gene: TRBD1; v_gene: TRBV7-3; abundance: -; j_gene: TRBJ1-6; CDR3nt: TGTGCCAGCAGAAACACAGGGGAGGTTCCCTATAATTCACCCCTCCACTTT; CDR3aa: CASRNTGEVPYNSPLHF
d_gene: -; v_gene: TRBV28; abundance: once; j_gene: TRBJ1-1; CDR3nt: TGTGCCAGCATTATCTTTAGGGGCGCTTGGAACACTGAAGCTTTCTTT; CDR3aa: CASIIFRGAWNTEAFF
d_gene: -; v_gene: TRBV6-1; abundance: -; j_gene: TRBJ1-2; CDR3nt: TGTGCCAGCAGTGAATTCGGCAGCGACTATGGCTACACCTTC; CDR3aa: CASSEFGSDYGYTF
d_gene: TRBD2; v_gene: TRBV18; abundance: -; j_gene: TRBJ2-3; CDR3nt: TGTGCCAGCTCACCAGCGGGAGGGCCCCCAGATACGCAGTATTTT; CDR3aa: CASSPAGGPPDTQYF
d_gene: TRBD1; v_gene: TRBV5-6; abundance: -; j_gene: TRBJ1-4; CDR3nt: TGTGCCAGCAGCTTGGCAGGGGGGGCTCGTGAAAAACTGTTTTTT; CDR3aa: CASSLAGGAREKLFF
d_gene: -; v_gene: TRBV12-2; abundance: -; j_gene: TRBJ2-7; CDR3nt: TGTGCCCCCGATTGCCACGAGCAGTACTTC; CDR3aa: CAPDCHEQYF
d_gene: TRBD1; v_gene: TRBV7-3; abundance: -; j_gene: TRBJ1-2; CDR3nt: TGTGCCAGCAGCTTGGGGACAGGCAACAGGGGCTACACCTTC; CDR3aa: CASSLGTGNRGYTF
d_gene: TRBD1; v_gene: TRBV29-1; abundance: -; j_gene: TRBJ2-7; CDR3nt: TGCAGCATTTTCCTAACAGGGGACGAGCAGTACTTC; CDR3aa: CSIFLTGDEQYF
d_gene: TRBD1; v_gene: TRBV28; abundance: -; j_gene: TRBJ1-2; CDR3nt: TGTGCCAGCAGGTCAGGGGGCAGAGGTGGCTACACCTTC; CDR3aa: CASRSGGRGGYTF
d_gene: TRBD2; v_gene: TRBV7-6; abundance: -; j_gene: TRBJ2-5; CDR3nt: TGTGCCAGCAGCGACCCCGGGACTAGCGTCGGATACCGAGAGACCCAGTACTTC; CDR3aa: CASSDPGTSVGYRETQYF
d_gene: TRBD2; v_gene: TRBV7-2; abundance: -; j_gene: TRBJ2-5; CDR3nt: TGTGCCAGCAGCTTAGCGCGGGGGGCTCAAGAGACCCAGTACTTC; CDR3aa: CASSLARGAQETQYF
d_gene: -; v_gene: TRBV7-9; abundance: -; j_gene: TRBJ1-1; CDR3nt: TGTGCCAGCAGTCCCGGGACGGTAACGGCGGGAGCTTTCTTT; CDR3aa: CASSPGTVTAGAFF
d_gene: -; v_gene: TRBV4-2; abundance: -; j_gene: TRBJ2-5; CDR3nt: TGTGCCAGCAGCCAAGATTTCGGCTCCCAAGAGACCCAGTACTTC; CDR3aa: CASSQDFGSQETQYF
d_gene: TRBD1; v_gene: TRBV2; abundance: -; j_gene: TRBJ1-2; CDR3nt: TGTGCCAGCAGTGGGGACAGGGTAGGCGGCTACACCTTC; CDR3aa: CASSGDRVGGYTF